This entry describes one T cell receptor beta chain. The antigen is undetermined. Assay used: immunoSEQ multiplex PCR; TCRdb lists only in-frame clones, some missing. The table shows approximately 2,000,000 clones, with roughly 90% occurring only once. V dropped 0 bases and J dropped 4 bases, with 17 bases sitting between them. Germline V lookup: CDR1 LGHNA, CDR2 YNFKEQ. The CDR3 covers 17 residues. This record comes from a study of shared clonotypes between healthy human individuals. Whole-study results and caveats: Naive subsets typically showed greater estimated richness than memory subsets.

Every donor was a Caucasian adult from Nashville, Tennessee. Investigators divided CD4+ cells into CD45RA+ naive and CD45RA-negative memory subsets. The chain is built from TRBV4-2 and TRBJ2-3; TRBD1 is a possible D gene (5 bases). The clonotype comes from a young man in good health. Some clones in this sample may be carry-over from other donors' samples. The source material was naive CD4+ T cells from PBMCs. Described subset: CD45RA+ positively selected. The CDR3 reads CASSQDWGPEGSDTQYF. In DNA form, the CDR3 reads TGTGCCAGCAGCCAAGATTGGGGCCCTGAAGGTTCAGATACGCAGTATTTT.